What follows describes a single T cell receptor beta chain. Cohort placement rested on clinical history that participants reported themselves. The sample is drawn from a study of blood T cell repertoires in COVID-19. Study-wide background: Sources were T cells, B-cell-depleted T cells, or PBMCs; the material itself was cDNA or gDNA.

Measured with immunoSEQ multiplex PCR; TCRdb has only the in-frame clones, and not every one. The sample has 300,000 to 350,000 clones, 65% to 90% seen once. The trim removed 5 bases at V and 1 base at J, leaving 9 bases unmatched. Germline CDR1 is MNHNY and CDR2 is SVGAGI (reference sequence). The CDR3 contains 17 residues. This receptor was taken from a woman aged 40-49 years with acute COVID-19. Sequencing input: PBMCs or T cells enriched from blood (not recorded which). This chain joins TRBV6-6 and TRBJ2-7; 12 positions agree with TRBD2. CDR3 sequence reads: CASSLAGGPTVSYEQYF. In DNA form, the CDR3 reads TGTGCCAGCAGTCTAGCGGGAGGGCCTACTGTATCCTACGAGCAGTACTTC.